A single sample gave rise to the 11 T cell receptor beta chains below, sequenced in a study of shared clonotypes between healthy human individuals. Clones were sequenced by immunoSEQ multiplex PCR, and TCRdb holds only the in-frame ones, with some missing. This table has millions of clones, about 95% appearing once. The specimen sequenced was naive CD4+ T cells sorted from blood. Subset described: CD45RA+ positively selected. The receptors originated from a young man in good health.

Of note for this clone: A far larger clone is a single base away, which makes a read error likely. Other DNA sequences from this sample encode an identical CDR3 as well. The CDR3 nucleotides are TGTGCCAGCAGCGAATCAAGTGGGAGGGCCATTTTAACAGATACGCAGTATTTT. Protein: CASSESSGRAILTDTQYF. J is TRBJ2-3 and V is TRBV9; the match to TRBD2 covers 7 bases. The length of the CDR3 is 18 residues. CDR1 is SGDLS and CDR2 is YYNGEE in the germline V gene. The V segment lost 3 bases and the J segment 3 bases; nucleotides outside the gene matches: 16.

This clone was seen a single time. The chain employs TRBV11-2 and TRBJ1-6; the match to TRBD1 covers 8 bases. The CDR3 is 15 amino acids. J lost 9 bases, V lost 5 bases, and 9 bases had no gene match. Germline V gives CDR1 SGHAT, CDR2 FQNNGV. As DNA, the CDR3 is TGTGCCAGCAGCCTCAGGACAGGGATCAGTTCACCCCTCCACTTT. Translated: CASSLRTGISSPLHF. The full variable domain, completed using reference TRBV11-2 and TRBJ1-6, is EAGVAQSPRYKIIEKRQSVAFWCNPISGHATLYWYQQILGQGPKLLIQFQNNGVVDDSQLPKDRFSAERLKGVDSTLKIQPAKLEDSAVYLCASSLRTGISSPLHFGNGTRLTVT.

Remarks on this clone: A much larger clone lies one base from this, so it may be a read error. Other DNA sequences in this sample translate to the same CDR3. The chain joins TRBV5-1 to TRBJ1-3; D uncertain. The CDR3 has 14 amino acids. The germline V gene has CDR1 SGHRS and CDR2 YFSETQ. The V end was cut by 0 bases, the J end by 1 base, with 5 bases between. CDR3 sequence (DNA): TGCGCCAGCAGCTTGGGGAGTTCTGGAAACACCATATATTTT. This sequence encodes CASSLGSSGNTIYF.

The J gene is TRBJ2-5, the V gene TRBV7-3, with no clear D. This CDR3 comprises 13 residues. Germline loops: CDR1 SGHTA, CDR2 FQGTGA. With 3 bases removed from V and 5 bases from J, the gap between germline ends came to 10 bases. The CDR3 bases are TGTGCCAGCAGCTTTGGTGGTTCCGAGACCCAGTACTTC. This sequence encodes CASSFGGSETQYF.

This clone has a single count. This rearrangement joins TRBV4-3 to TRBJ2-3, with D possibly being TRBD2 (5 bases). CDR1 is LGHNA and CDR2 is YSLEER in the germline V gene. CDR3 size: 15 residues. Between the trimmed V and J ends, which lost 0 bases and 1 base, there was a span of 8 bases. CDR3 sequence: CASSQDMGGTDTQYF. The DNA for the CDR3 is TGCGCCAGCAGCCAAGATATGGGAGGCACAGATACGCAGTATTTT.

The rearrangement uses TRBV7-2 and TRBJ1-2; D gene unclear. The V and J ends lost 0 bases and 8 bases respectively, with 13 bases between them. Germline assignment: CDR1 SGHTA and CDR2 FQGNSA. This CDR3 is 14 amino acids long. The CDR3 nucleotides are TGTGCCAGCAGCTTAGCAGGGCTGATGGGGGGCTACACCTTC. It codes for CASSLAGLMGGYTF.

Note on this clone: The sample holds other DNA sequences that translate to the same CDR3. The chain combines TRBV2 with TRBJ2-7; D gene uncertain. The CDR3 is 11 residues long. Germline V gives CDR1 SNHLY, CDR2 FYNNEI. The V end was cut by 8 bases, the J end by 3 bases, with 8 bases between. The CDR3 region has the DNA TGTGCCAGCTCCGACGGCTACGAGCAGTACTTC. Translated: CASSDGYEQYF. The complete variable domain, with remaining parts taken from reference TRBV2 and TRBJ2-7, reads EPEVTQTPSHQVTQMGQEVILRCVPISNHLYFYWYRQILGQKVEFLVSFYNNEISEKSEIFDDQFSVERPDGSNFTLKIRSTKLEDSAMYFCASSDGYEQYFGPGTRLTVT.

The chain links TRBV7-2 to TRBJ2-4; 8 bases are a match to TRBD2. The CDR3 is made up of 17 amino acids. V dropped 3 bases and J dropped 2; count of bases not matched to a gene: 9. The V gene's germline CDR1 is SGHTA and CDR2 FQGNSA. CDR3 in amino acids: CASSFGREVRTKNIQYF. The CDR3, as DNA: TGTGCCAGCAGCTTCGGGCGGGAGGTACGAACCAAAAACATTCAGTACTTC.

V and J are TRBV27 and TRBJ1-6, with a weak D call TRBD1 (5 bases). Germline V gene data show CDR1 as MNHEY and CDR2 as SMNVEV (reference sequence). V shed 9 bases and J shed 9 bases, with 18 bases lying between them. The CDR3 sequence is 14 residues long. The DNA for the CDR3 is TGTGCCAGTAGCTCTGGGGCAGGGCTTTCACCCCTCCACTTT. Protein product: CASSSGAGLSPLHF.

This CDR3 reads CASSKGFDYGYTF. CDR3 DNA: TGTGCCAGCAGTAAGGGGTTCGACTATGGCTACACCTTC. The rearrangement uses TRBV6-5 and TRBJ1-2; D is possibly TRBD1 (5 bases). The CDR3 spans 13 residues. CDR1 and CDR2 (germline): MNHEY, SVGAGI. V gave up 5 bases and J gave up 3 bases, with 10 bases separating them.

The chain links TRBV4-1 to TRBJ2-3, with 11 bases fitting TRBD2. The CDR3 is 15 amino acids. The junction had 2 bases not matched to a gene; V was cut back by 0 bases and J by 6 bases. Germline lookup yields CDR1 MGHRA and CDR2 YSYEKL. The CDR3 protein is CASSQEGLAVDTQYF. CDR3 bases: TGCGCCAGCAGCCAAGAGGGACTAGCGGTGGATACGCAGTATTTT.